Below, 20 T cell receptor beta chains from the same sample are listed, as sequenced in a study of blood T cell repertoires in COVID-19. Measured with immunoSEQ multiplex PCR; TCRdb has only the in-frame clones, and not every one. The table includes approximately 170,000 clones, roughly nine tenths detected once. The sample comprised peripheral blood. These receptors were obtained from an elderly woman in a cohort sampled during active or convalescent COVID-19.

The J gene is TRBJ1-2, the V gene TRBV21-1. TRBV21-1 is described as a pseudogene. CDR3 length equals 15 residues. CDR3 nucleotides: TGTGCCAGCAAAAACCCCTCTCGCGCGGAGGGGGGCTACACCTTC. Its protein is CASKNPSRAEGGYTF.

The V and J genes are TRBV27 and TRBJ2-1, with TRBD2 matching 8 bases. CDR3 length equals 13 residues. Germline loops: CDR1 MNHEY, CDR2 SMNVEV (reference sequence). The V and J ends lost 10 bases and 9 bases, in that order; junction bases with no gene match: 11. The chain's CDR3 is CATTRGSGGEQFF. DNA of the CDR3: TGTGCCACCACTCGTGGGAGCGGGGGTGAGCAGTTCTTC.

This chain links TRBV7-8 with TRBJ1-4, with 7 bases aligning to TRBD1. The CDR3 consists of 16 residues. The germline gives CDR1 SGHVS, CDR2 FQNEAQ. After removal of 4 bases from V and 5 bases from J, the junction contained 10 bases not matched to a gene. CDR3 DNA sequence: TGTGCCAGCAGCTCAAACAGGGGTAGGACGAATGAAAAACTGTTTTTT. This codes for CASSSNRGRTNEKLFF.

The rearrangement joins TRBV7-2 to TRBJ2-2, with TRBD2 identical over 9 bases. Germline trimming cut 3 bases from V and 7 bases from J; bases unmatched to any gene: 12. CDR1 is SGHTA, CDR2 FQGNSA, per germline. The CDR3 length is 17 residues. CDR3 protein: CASSFYAGGPMGGELFF. The CDR3, as DNA: TGTGCCAGCAGCTTCTACGCGGGGGGGCCCATGGGCGGGGAGCTGTTTTTT.

The rearrangement joins TRBV4-1 to TRBJ1-4; D possibly corresponds to TRBD1 (5 bases). Germline lookup yields CDR1 MGHRA and CDR2 YSYEKL. The CDR3 runs 17 residues. Trimming took 0 bases from V and 4 from J, leaving 15 bases between them. DNA of the CDR3: TGCGCCAGCAGCCAAGAGGCGGGGACCGTAATTAATGAAAAACTGTTTTTT. Its protein is CASSQEAGTVINEKLFF.

V and J are TRBV18 and TRBJ1-2, with D maybe TRBD1 (6 bases). The CDR3 spans 14 residues. The germline V and J ends were trimmed by 3 bases and 7 bases, with 15 bases remaining between them. The germline V gene encodes CDR1 KGHSH and CDR2 LQKENI. As DNA, the CDR3 is TGTGCCAGCTCACCGATCACAGGGCCTCGTGGCTACACCTTC. Encoded protein: CASSPITGPRGYTF.

This clone turned up a few times. V and J are TRBV18 and TRBJ1-2; no clear D. In germline, CDR1 is KGHSH, CDR2 LQKENI. V lost 5 bases and J 4 bases, leaving 11 bases between the germline ends. This CDR3 is built from 13 residues. CDR3 nucleotide sequence: TGTGCCAGCTCATATGACGGACTCTATGGCTACACCTTC. Residues: CASSYDGLYGYTF.

This clone has just a few counts. The genes are TRBV19 and TRBJ1-5; 7 positions agree with TRBD1. This CDR3 spans 15 amino acids. CDR1 is LNHDA, CDR2 SQIVND, per germline (reference sequence). J gave up 6 bases and V 2 bases, and 7 bases lay outside the gene matches. This CDR3 is CASSITGTDSQPQHF. The CDR3 coding sequence is TGTGCCAGTAGTATAACCGGGACAGATAGTCAGCCCCAGCATTTT.

The V gene is TRBV6-5, the J gene TRBJ2-2; D remains ambiguous. Germline V CDR1 and CDR2: MNHEY, SVGAGI. V was clipped by 0 bases and J by 4 bases, with 6 bases between them. The CDR3 totals 14 residues. The CDR3 sequence is CASSYSPITGELFF. The DNA for the CDR3 is TGTGCCAGCAGTTACTCCCCTATCACCGGGGAGCTGTTTTTT.

The chain links TRBV5-1 to TRBJ2-1; 8 bases fit TRBD2. Germline V gene sequence: CDR1 SGHRS, CDR2 YFSETQ. The CDR3 has 15 amino acids. Trimming removed 0 bases from V and 11 bases from J; junction bases left unmatched: 10. CDR3 amino acids: CASSLVTSGARKQFF. As DNA, the CDR3 is TGCGCCAGCAGCTTGGTCACTAGCGGAGCCCGAAAGCAGTTCTTC.

J is TRBJ1-3 and V is TRBV19, with a possible D match to TRBD1 (6 bases). The CDR3 consists of 13 residues. Germline lookup yields CDR1 LNHDA and CDR2 SQIVND (reference sequence). This CDR3 is CATTQGAGNTIYF. Here the CDR3 DNA reads TGTGCTACGACACAGGGCGCTGGAAACACCATATATTTT.

This chain links TRBV5-6 with TRBJ1-6, with D possibly matching TRBD1 (6 bases). V was cut by 4 bases and J by 10 bases, with 18 bases left in between. The length of the CDR3 is 15 residues. Germline V gene lookup returns CDR1 SGHDT and CDR2 YYEEEE. The CDR3 region has the DNA TGTGCCAGCAGCCGGGACACGGCGTTGGGATCACCCCTCCACTTT. Translation: CASSRDTALGSPLHF.

The gene calls are TRBV5-8 and TRBJ1-4; maybe TRBD1 (5 bases). Trimming left V 4 bases short and J 7 bases short, with 20 bases between. Germline V gene sequence: CDR1 SGHTS, CDR2 YDEGEE. This CDR3 is built from 16 residues. The DNA of the CDR3 is TGTGCCAGCAGCAGATACAGCGGGGGAGTAGGTGAAAAACTGTTTTTT. It encodes CASSRYSGGVGEKLFF.

This rearrangement joins TRBV25-1 to TRBJ2-2, with 12 bases fitting TRBD1. V lost 8 bases, J lost 3 bases, and 10 bases stayed unmatched. Per the germline V gene, CDR1 is MGHDK and CDR2 is SYGVNS. The CDR3 extends over 17 amino acids. Here the CDR3 DNA reads TGTGCCAGCCGTAGCCGGGACAGGGGGCTTCACACCGGGGAGCTGTTTTTT. Amino acids: CASRSRDRGLHTGELFF.

The chain carries TRBV29-1 and TRBJ1-2, with 7 bases identical to TRBD1. The trim removed 5 bases at V and 3 bases at J, leaving 3 bases unmatched. The CDR3 covers 12 residues. Germline loops: CDR1 SQVTM, CDR2 ANQGSEA. The CDR3 nucleotides read TGCAGCGTTTCCGACAGGGACTATGGCTACACCTTC. Protein product: CSVSDRDYGYTF.

This chain connects TRBV12-5 to TRBJ1-5; D perhaps matches TRBD1 (6 bases). Per the germline V gene, CDR1 is LGHNT and CDR2 is FRNRAP. V was cut by 5 bases and J by 7 bases, with 15 bases left in between. This CDR3 contains 14 residues. CDR3 DNA sequence: TGTGCTAGTGGTCAGGAACAGGGAAGCCAGCCCCAGCATTTT. This translates into CASGQEQGSQPQHF.

The rearrangement links TRBV14 to TRBJ1-1, with D unresolved. Germline values: CDR1 SGHDN, CDR2 FVKESK. V was pared by 3 bases and J by 1 base, with 12 bases between. The CDR3 loop spans 15 amino acids. The CDR3 here is CASSHSGIGNTEAFF. In nucleotides, the CDR3 is TGTGCCAGCAGCCATTCGGGGATTGGGAACACTGAAGCTTTCTTT.

The chain employs TRBV28 and TRBJ2-7; possible D gene TRBD1, 5 bases. This CDR3 region has 13 residues. Germline V gene data show CDR1 as MDHEN and CDR2 as SYDVKM. Trimming took off 7 bases at V and 2 bases at J, with 12 bases between the two ends. The DNA for the CDR3 is TGTGCCAGCAATGAGGACACAGCCTACGAGCAGTACTTC. Its translation: CASNEDTAYEQYF.

The CDR3 region is CASSLVTSGGDWNEQFF. CDR3 DNA sequence: TGTGCCAGCAGCTTAGTGACTAGCGGGGGGGATTGGAATGAGCAGTTCTTC. This chain links TRBV11-2 with TRBJ2-1, with 14 bases identical to TRBD2. CDR3 length: 17 residues. CDR1 is SGHAT, CDR2 FQNNGV, per germline. Trimming cost V 1 base and J 7 bases; bases outside gene matches: 6.

This clone is medium-sized within its sample. J is TRBJ2-1 and V is TRBV6-2 or TRBV6-3; the match to TRBD2 covers 8 bases. This CDR3 region has 14 residues. CDR1 is MNHEY and CDR2 is SVGEGT in the germline V gene. The V segment lost 3 bases and the J segment 6 bases; nucleotides outside the gene matches: 4. CDR3 loop: CASSYSGDLNEQFF. The CDR3 nucleotides read TGTGCCAGCAGTTATAGCGGGGACCTCAATGAGCAGTTCTTC.